A single sample gave rise to the 25 T cell receptor beta chains below, sequenced in a study of blood T cells in healthy people across ages. Sample-barcoded 5' priming and a J-beta primer mix drove a second PCR of 7 to 11 cycles. From the 5' RACE reads, TCRdb called clonotypes with MiXCR, one entry per CDR3 protein. The sample holds about 1.8 million distinct CDR3 sequences, about 50% seen once. The sequenced sample was blood. The receptors were gathered from a woman in her 40s in good health.

J is TRBJ1-5 and V is TRBV20-1, with no clear D. The CDR3 totals 14 residues. The ends were cut back, 2 bases at V and 0 bases at J, with 8 bases in the middle. Germline V CDR1 and CDR2: DFQATT, SNEGSKA (reference sequence). CDR3 region: CSARRRDSNQPQHF. CDR3 DNA sequence: TGCAGTGCTAGAAGGCGAGATAGCAATCAGCCCCAGCATTTT.

The V gene is TRBV10-2, the J gene TRBJ1-2, with 7 bases matching TRBD1. The CDR3 loop spans 14 amino acids. V shed 6 bases, J shed 2 bases, and the junction held 6 bases outside the gene matches. Germline CDR1 is WSHSY and CDR2 is SAAADI. The CDR3 DNA is TGCGCCAGCAGGGCAGGGACAGAGAACTATGGCTACACCTTC. Residues: CASRAGTENYGYTF.

The chain joins TRBV6-2 or TRBV6-3 to TRBJ1-5; 7 positions agree with TRBD1. With V trimmed by 2 bases and J by 6 bases, 10 bases remained unmatched. Germline V gene sequence: CDR1 MNHEY, CDR2 SVGEGT. This CDR3 has 16 residues. The DNA for the CDR3 is TGTGCCAGCAGTTACGCTGACAGGGCGTGGGTTCAGCCCCAGCATTTT. This encodes CASSYADRAWVQPQHF.

The J gene is TRBJ1-4, the V gene TRBV20-1, with D possibly being TRBD1 (5 bases). Looked up from germline, CDR1 is DFQATT and CDR2 is SNEGSKA (reference sequence). The ends were cut back, 6 bases at V and 8 bases at J, with 16 bases in the middle. The CDR3 has 13 residues. As DNA, the CDR3 is TGCAGTGCCTCCCATGGGGCGGGAGAAAAACTGTTTTTT. Amino acids: CSASHGAGEKLFF.

The V and J genes are TRBV13 and TRBJ2-5, with a possible D match to TRBD2 (5 bases). Trimming took 0 bases from V and 4 from J, leaving 15 bases between them. The CDR3 has 16 residues. Germline V gene sequence: CDR1 PRHDT, CDR2 FYEKMQ (reference sequence). The CDR3 DNA reads as TGTGCCAGCAGCTTAGGATTGGACTCCCGGGGAGAGACCCAGTACTTC. It is translated as CASSLGLDSRGETQYF. The full variable domain, with the rest looked up from reference TRBV13 and TRBJ2-5, is AAGVIQSPRHLIKEKRETATLKCYPIPRHDTVYWYQQGPGQDPQFLISFYEKMQSDKGSIPDRFSAQQFSDYHSELNMSSLELGDSALYFCASSLGLDSRGETQYFGPGTRLLVL.

This clonotype was observed once. Being one base from a much bigger clone, this may be a read error. The rearrangement links TRBV28 to TRBJ2-1; D call uncertain. Per germline, CDR1 MDHEN and CDR2 SYDVKM. This CDR3 is 13 amino acids long. V was clipped by 2 bases and J by 10 bases, with 12 bases between them. The CDR3 loop reads CASSLTSTYEQFF. DNA for the CDR3: TGTGCCAGCAGTTTAACCTCGACCTACGAGCAGTTCTTC.

V usage is TRBV29-1 and J usage is TRBJ2-5; TRBD2 matches at 8 bases. V lost 0 bases and J lost 4; bases outside the gene matches: 13. This CDR3 has 17 amino acids. The germline CDR1 and CDR2 sequences are SQVTM and ANQGSEA. CDR3 nucleotides: TGCAGCGTTGAAGATCGTGGGACTAGACGCTTGGGAGAGACCCAGTACTTC. It specifies CSVEDRGTRRLGETQYF.

The genes are TRBV24-1 and TRBJ2-3; D gene unclear. CDR3 length: 13 residues. Per germline, CDR1 KGHDR and CDR2 SFDVKD. Trimming stripped 4 bases from V and 12 bases from J, with 16 bases between. The CDR3 here is CATSDPFPSPQYF. CDR3 sequence (DNA): TGTGCCACCAGTGACCCGTTCCCCTCTCCCCAGTATTTT.

As regards this clonotype: One junction end disagrees with the germline gene, perhaps due to a read error. The V call is TRBV6-5, the J call TRBJ2-1, with a tentative D call TRBD2 (5 bases). Germline assignment: CDR1 MNHEY and CDR2 SVGAGI. This CDR3 contains 17 residues. CDR3 sequence reads: CASRYSRLAHSYNEQFF. The CDR3 DNA reads TGTGCCAGCAGATACTCTCGTCTAGCTCACTCATACAATGAGCAGTTCTTC.

This clonotype showed up many times. The chain is built from TRBV11-2 and TRBJ1-2, with TRBD1 matching 9 bases. Per germline, CDR1 SGHAT and CDR2 FQNNGV. This CDR3 is built from 16 residues. Unmatched junction bases numbered 11, after V lost 5 bases and J lost 4 bases. In DNA, the CDR3 is TGTGCCAGCAGCCAGGACAGGGGAAACAAGGTCTATGGCTACACCTTC. It codes for CASSQDRGNKVYGYTF.

The CDR3 is CASSEIGRSTDTQYF. DNA of the CDR3: TGTGCCAGCAGTGAAATAGGCAGGAGCACAGATACGCAGTATTTT. This chain connects TRBV6-1 to TRBJ2-3; D gene uncertain. CDR3 length: 15 amino acids. V lost 2 bases to trimming and J lost 0 bases, with 9 bases between them. Per germline, CDR1 MNHNS and CDR2 SASEGT.

The chain is built from TRBV4-2 and TRBJ2-3; D not certain. With 1 base removed from V and 3 bases from J, the gap between germline ends came to 17 bases. This CDR3 has 17 amino acids. Per the germline V gene, CDR1 is LGHNA and CDR2 is YNFKEQ. The DNA of the CDR3 is TGTGCCAGCAGCCAAGGCCTCAGCCAGTTAATTACAGATACGCAGTATTTT. Its translation: CASSQGLSQLITDTQYF.

The chain recombines TRBV12-3 or TRBV12-4 with TRBJ2-3; a possible D gene is TRBD2 (5 bases). The CDR3 is 17 amino acids. V lost 7 bases to trimming and J lost 2 bases, with 22 bases between them. The CDR3 reads CASISTVGERPTDTQYF. The DNA of the CDR3 is TGTGCCAGCATCTCTACCGTCGGTGAGCGGCCCACAGATACGCAGTATTTT.

The chain combines TRBV27 with TRBJ2-7, with D possibly TRBD1 on 6 matching bases. Trimming shortened V by 1 base and J by 7 bases, and 17 bases separated the two germline ends. The CDR3 consists of 15 residues. Germline V gene lookup returns CDR1 MNHEY and CDR2 SMNVEV (reference sequence). CDR3: CASSLYQGLYNEQYF. CDR3 coding DNA: TGTGCCAGCAGTTTATATCAGGGGCTATACAATGAGCAGTACTTC.

This clonotype was observed once. The chain carries TRBV6-1 and TRBJ2-5, with D perhaps matching TRBD1 (5 bases). The CDR3 has 15 residues. Germline CDR1 is MNHNS and CDR2 is SASEGT. Trimming left V 6 bases short and J 4 bases short, with 18 bases between. The CDR3 reads CASRMSGSTGETQYF. The CDR3 region has the DNA TGTGCCAGCAGAATGTCAGGATCCACAGGAGAGACCCAGTACTTC.

This chain joins TRBV10-3 and TRBJ2-5; TRBD1 matches at 10 bases. The V and J ends lost 3 bases and 5 bases, in that order; junction bases with no gene match: 9. CDR1 ENHRY and CDR2 SYGVKD come from the germline V gene. The CDR3 contains 16 residues. CDR3 amino acids: CAISDPRDRGSETQYF. CDR3 nucleotide sequence: TGTGCCATCAGTGACCCCCGGGACAGGGGTTCGGAGACCCAGTACTTC.

V usage is TRBV5-1 and J usage is TRBJ1-5, with D possibly being TRBD1 (5 bases). Trimming cost V 4 bases and J 3 bases, with 14 bases left between them. This CDR3 is built from 15 residues. The V gene's germline CDR1 is SGHRS and CDR2 YFSETQ. The chain's CDR3 is CASSLGGTPNQPQHF. The CDR3 DNA sequence: TGCGCCAGCAGCCTTGGGGGTACCCCCAATCAGCCCCAGCATTTT.

The CDR3 bases are TGCAGTGCTAGGGTAGCGGGGGTGAGCACCGGGGAGCTGTTTTTT. Protein product: CSARVAGVSTGELFF. V is TRBV20-1 and J is TRBJ2-2; TRBD2 matches at 9 bases. Per the germline V gene, CDR1 is DFQATT and CDR2 is SNEGSKA (reference sequence). The junction had 6 bases not matched to a gene; V was cut back by 3 bases and J by 4 bases. The CDR3 extends over 15 amino acids.

This clonotype was recorded only once. The DNA for the CDR3 is TGTGCCAGCAGCCCGGACAGGGGCCAAGCCGATACGCAGTATTTT. Its protein is CASSPDRGQADTQYF. The chain couples TRBV28 to TRBJ2-3; 9 nucleotides align to TRBD1. V lost 6 bases to trimming and J lost 6 bases; unmatched junction nucleotides: 10. This CDR3 comprises 15 residues. Germline V gene lookup returns CDR1 MDHEN and CDR2 SYDVKM.

The chain links TRBV28 to TRBJ1-2; the D is unclear. This CDR3 spans 14 amino acids. Germline V gives CDR1 MDHEN, CDR2 SYDVKM. V was cut by 11 bases and J by 2 bases, with 18 bases left in between. Here the CDR3 reads CAGGLRGLNYGYTF. CDR3 bases: TGTGCCGGTGGGTTGCGAGGCCTAAACTATGGCTACACCTTC.

The chain is built from TRBV6-5 and TRBJ2-5, with TRBD2 identical over 12 bases. Germline V CDR1 and CDR2: MNHEY, SVGAGI. V shed 2 bases and J 5 bases; nucleotides not matched to a gene: 9. The CDR3 contains 17 residues. In nucleotides, the CDR3 is TGTGCCAGCAGTTACCAGGCTAGCGGGGGGGGTTGGGAGACCCAGTACTTC. Translated: CASSYQASGGGWETQYF.

The chain employs TRBV29-1 and TRBJ1-2, with 7 bases aligning to TRBD1. V was clipped by 8 bases and J by 6 bases; unmatched bases: 15. CDR3 length: 14 residues. Looked up from germline, CDR1 is SQVTM and CDR2 is ANQGSEA. CDR3 loop: CSFLAVGTADGYTF. The CDR3 DNA follows: TGCAGCTTCCTTGCCGTAGGGACAGCGGATGGCTACACCTTC.

The chain joins TRBV28 to TRBJ1-2; 7 bases fit TRBD1. CDR1 is MDHEN, CDR2 SYDVKM, per germline. The CDR3 contains 13 residues. Trimming at V came to 10 bases and at J to 1 base, leaving 6 bases not matched to a gene. The chain's CDR3 is CATRDSLNYGYTF. The DNA for the CDR3 is TGTGCCACCCGGGACAGCCTTAACTATGGCTACACCTTC.

The J gene is TRBJ2-1, the V gene TRBV7-2; 12 nucleotides align to TRBD2. The V gene end was trimmed by 1 base and the J gene end by 6 bases; junction bases not matched to a gene: 7. Germline-derived CDR1 and CDR2 are SGHTA and FQGNSA. CDR3 length: 17 residues. Here the CDR3 reads CASSLVSSGGASNEQFF. Written as DNA, the CDR3 is TGTGCCAGCAGCTTAGTGTCTAGCGGGGGGGCCTCCAATGAGCAGTTCTTC.

The V and J genes are TRBV11-1 and TRBJ2-6; 8 bases line up with TRBD1. Germline V CDR1 and CDR2: SGHAT, FQDESV (reference sequence). This CDR3 is 22 amino acids long. J lost 0 bases, V lost 5 bases, and 21 bases had no gene match. The CDR3 loop reads CASSQSTTGENGIGSGANVLTF. The CDR3 DNA sequence: TGTGCCAGCAGCCAATCAACGACAGGGGAAAACGGGATCGGCTCTGGGGCCAACGTCCTGACTTTC.